These 8 T cell receptor beta chains share one sample of origin, sequenced in a study of blood T cell repertoires in COVID-19. TCRdb's table, derived via immunoSEQ multiplex PCR, lists solely in-frame clones and lacks some. The sample shows roughly 390,000 clones, about 85% of them seen only once. The sample comprised peripheral blood. These receptor sequences come from a woman younger than 30 with acute or convalescent COVID-19.

V and J are TRBV11-2 and TRBJ2-3, with 13 bases aligning to TRBD2. The CDR3 contains 16 residues. V gave up 5 bases and J gave up 6 bases; unmatched junction bases: 8. From germline, CDR1 is SGHAT and CDR2 FQNNGV. The CDR3 sequence: CASSPRLAGGPDTQYF. CDR3 in DNA: TGTGCCAGCAGCCCGAGACTAGCGGGGGGCCCGGATACGCAGTATTTT.

The V gene is TRBV5-1, the J gene TRBJ1-5; tentative D call: TRBD1 (6 bases). V dropped 1 base and J dropped 3 bases, with 17 bases sitting between them. Per germline, CDR1 SGHRS and CDR2 YFSETQ. This CDR3 has 17 amino acids. CDR3 loop: CASSLSDFPGVNQPQHF. For the CDR3, the DNA is TGCGCCAGCAGCTTGTCGGATTTCCCAGGGGTCAATCAGCCCCAGCATTTT.

The rearrangement uses TRBV30 and TRBJ1-6, with D possibly being TRBD1 (6 bases). The CDR3 length is 15 residues. Germline CDR1 reads GTSNPN; CDR2 reads SVGIG (reference sequence). V gave up 2 bases and J gave up 8 bases, with 16 bases separating them. The CDR3 region has the DNA TGTGCCTGGAGTATGCAGGGGTCATTGGATTCACCCCTCCACTTT. This sequence encodes CAWSMQGSLDSPLHF.

This sequence joins TRBV7-3 and TRBJ2-1; a weak D match, TRBD2 (6 bases). V lost 2 bases and J lost 6, with 8 bases in between. The length of the CDR3 is 13 residues. The germline V gene encodes CDR1 SGHTA and CDR2 FQGTGA. CDR3 loop: CASSLRGFNEQFF. CDR3 in DNA: TGTGCCAGCAGCTTACGGGGGTTCAATGAGCAGTTCTTC. The full variable domain, in which reference TRBV7-3 and TRBJ2-1 provide the parts outside the CDR3, is GAGVSQTPSNKVTEKGKYVELRCDPISGHTALYWYRQSLGQGPEFLIYFQGTGAADDSGLPNDRFFAVRPEGSVSTLKIQRTERGDSAVYLCASSLRGFNEQFFGPGTRLTVL.

The chain is built from TRBV30 and TRBJ2-7; TRBD1 might be the D (5 bases). Germline CDR1 reads GTSNPN; CDR2 reads SVGIG (reference sequence). The CDR3 has 13 amino acids. Trimming stripped 5 bases from V and 1 base from J, with 12 bases between. This CDR3 reads CAWSPPGSYEQYF. The DNA of the CDR3 is TGTGCCTGGTCACCCCCAGGGTCCTACGAGCAGTACTTC. Looking up the rest from reference TRBV30 and TRBJ2-7 gives the full variable domain: SQTIHQWPATLVQPVGSPLSLECTVEGTSNPNLYWYRQAAGRGLQLLFYSVGIGQISSEVPQNLSASRPQDRQFILSSKKLLLSDSGFYLCAWSPPGSYEQYFGPGTRLTVT.

CDR3 sequence (DNA): TGTGCCAGCAGCTCGCCGGGACTAGCGGGTTCCGGCTCCTACAATGAGCAGTTCTTC. It translates to CASSSPGLAGSGSYNEQFF. The V gene is TRBV5-4, the J gene TRBJ2-1, with 12 bases lining up with TRBD2. The CDR3 length is 19 residues. The junction had 10 bases not matched to a gene; V was cut back by 3 bases and J by 0 bases. Germline loops: CDR1 SGHNT, CDR2 YYREEE (reference sequence).

This chain uses TRBV3-1 (or the pseudogene TRBV3-2) with TRBJ2-1; 10 bases align to TRBD1. Germline CDR1 is LGHDT and CDR2 is YNNKEL (reference sequence). With 4 bases clipped from V and 7 bases from J, the junction kept 10 bases outside the gene matches. This CDR3 is built from 16 residues. CDR3 coding DNA: TGTGCCAGCAGCCCCCCGGGACAGGGGATTGGGAATGAGCAGTTCTTC. This encodes CASSPPGQGIGNEQFF.

A remark on this clone: Sequence at one end of the junction differs from germline and may be a read error. The rearrangement links TRBV12-5 to TRBJ1-2, with no clear D. This CDR3 has 11 residues. From germline, CDR1 is LGHNT and CDR2 FRNRAP. The DNA for the CDR3 is TGTGCTAGTGCCCTGAACTACGGCTACACCTTC. It yields the protein CASALNYGYTF.